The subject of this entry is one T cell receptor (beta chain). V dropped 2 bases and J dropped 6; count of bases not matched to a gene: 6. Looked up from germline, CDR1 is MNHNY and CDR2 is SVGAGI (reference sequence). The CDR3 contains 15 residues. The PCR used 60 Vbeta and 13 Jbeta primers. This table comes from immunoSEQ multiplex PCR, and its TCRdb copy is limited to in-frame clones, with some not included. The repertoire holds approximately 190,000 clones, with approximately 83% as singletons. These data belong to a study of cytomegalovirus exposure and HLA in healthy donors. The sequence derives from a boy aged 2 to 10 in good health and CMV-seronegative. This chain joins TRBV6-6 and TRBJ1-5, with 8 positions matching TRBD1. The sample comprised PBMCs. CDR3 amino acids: CASSYPDRVPQPQHF. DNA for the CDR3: TGTGCCAGCAGTTACCCGGACAGGGTACCTCAGCCCCAGCATTTT.